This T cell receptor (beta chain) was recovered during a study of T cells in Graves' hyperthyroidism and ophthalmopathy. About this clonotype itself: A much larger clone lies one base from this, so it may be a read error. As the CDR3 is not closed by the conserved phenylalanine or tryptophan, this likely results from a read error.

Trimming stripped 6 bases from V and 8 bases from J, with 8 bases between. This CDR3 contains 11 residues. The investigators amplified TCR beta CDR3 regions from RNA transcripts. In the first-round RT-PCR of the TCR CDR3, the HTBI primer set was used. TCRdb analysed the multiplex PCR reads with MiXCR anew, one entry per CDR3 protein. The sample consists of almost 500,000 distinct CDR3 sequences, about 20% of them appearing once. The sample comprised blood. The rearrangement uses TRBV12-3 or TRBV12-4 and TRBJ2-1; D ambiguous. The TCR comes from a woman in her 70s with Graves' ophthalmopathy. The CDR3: CASSTFHEQFS. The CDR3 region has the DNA TGTGCCAGCAGCACCTTCCATGAGCAGTTCTCC.